Below, 4 T cell receptor beta chains from the same sample are listed, as sequenced in a study of T cell repertoires in ileal Crohn's disease. TCRdb's copy holds only in-frame clones and misses some; the assay was immunoSEQ multiplex PCR. The sample records roughly 60,000 clones, about 89% being singletons. Time point given: neoterminal ileum biopsy at postoperative endoscopy, about 6 months after surgery. Sequencing used ileal tissue. These receptors came from an adult with Crohn's disease.

The chain couples TRBV5-1 to TRBJ2-7; TRBD1 matches 9 bases. Germline V lookup: CDR1 SGHRS, CDR2 YFSETQ. CDR3 size: 15 residues. J lost 2 bases, V lost 0 bases, and 3 bases had no gene match. CDR3 protein: CASSLEGTGPYEQYF. In DNA form, the CDR3 reads TGCGCCAGCAGCTTGGAGGGGACAGGGCCCTACGAGCAGTACTTC.

V usage is TRBV2 and J usage is TRBJ1-4, with 7 bases identical to TRBD1. Germline loops: CDR1 SNHLY, CDR2 FYNNEI. The CDR3 totals 15 residues. The trim removed 5 bases at V and 5 bases at J, leaving 8 bases unmatched. Here the CDR3 reads CASSSPGQRNEKLFF. The DNA of the CDR3 is TGTGCCAGCAGTTCACCGGGACAGAGGAATGAAAAACTGTTTTTT.

This chain joins TRBV5-1 and TRBJ2-6; unclear D gene. The V gene's germline CDR1 is SGHRS and CDR2 YFSETQ. Trimming cost V 3 bases and J 0 bases, with 7 bases left between them. This CDR3 region has 15 residues. CDR3: CASSSTTSGANVLTF. The CDR3 nucleotides read TGCGCCAGCAGCTCGACAACCTCTGGGGCCAACGTCCTGACTTTC. Full variable domain (rest looked up from reference TRBV5-1 and TRBJ2-6): KAGVTQTPRYLIKTRGQQVTLSCSPISGHRSVSWYQQTPGQGLQFLFEYFSETQRNKGNFPGRFSGRQFSNSRSEMNVSTLELGDSALYLCASSSTTSGANVLTFGAGSRLTVL.

The chain carries TRBV5-1 and TRBJ2-2; 10 bases are a match to TRBD1. The ends lost 4 bases at V and 6 bases at J; junction bases unmatched: 9. Germline CDR1 reads SGHRS; CDR2 reads YFSETQ. There are 16 residues in the CDR3. The CDR3 bases are TGCGCCAGCAGCGGCGGGACAGGGGAAGGCGCCGGGGAGCTGTTTTTT. Translated: CASSGGTGEGAGELFF.